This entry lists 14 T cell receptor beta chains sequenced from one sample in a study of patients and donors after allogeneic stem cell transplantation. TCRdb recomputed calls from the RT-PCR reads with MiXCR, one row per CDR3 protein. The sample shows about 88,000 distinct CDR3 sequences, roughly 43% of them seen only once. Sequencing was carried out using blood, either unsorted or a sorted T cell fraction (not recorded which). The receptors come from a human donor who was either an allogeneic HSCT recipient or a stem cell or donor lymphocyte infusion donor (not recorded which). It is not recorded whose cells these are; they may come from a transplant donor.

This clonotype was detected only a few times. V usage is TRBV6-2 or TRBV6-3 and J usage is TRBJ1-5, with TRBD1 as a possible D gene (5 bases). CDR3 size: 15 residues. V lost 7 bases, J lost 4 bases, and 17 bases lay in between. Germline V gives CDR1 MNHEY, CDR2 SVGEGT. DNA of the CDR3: TGTGCCAGCACCCCCACAATGGGGGTAAATCAGCCCCAGCATTTT. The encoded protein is CASTPTMGVNQPQHF.

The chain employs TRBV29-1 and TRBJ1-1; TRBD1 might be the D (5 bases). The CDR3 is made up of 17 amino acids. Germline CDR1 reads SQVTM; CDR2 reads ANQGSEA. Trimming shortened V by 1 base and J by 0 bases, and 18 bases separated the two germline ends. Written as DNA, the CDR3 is TGCAGCGTTGAAGGGCGCCAGACAGTGGGGCTGAACACTGAAGCTTTCTTT. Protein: CSVEGRQTVGLNTEAFF. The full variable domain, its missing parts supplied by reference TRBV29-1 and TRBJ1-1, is SAVISQKPSRDICQRGTSLTIQCQVDSQVTMMFWYRQQPGQSLTLIATANQGSEATYESGFVIDKFPISRPNLTFSTLTVSNMSPEDSSIYLCSVEGRQTVGLNTEAFFGQGTRLTVV.

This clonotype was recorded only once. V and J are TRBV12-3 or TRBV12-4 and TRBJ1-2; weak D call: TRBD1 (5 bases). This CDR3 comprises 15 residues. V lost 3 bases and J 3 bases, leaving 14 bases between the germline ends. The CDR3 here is CASSFLAGSHYGYTF. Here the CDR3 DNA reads TGTGCCAGCAGTTTTCTGGCAGGGTCACACTATGGCTACACCTTC.

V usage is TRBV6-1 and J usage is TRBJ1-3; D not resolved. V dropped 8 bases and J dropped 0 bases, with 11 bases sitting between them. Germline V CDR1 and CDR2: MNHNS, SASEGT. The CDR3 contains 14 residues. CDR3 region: CASERPDSGNTIYF. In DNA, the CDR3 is TGTGCCAGCGAACGCCCGGACTCTGGAAACACCATATATTTT.

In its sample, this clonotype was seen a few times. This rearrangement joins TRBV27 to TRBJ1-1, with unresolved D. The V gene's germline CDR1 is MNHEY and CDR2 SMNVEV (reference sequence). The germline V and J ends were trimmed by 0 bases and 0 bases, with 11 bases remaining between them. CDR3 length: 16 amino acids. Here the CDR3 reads CASSLSPYEVNTEAFF. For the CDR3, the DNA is TGTGCCAGCAGTTTATCCCCGTATGAAGTGAACACTGAAGCTTTCTTT.

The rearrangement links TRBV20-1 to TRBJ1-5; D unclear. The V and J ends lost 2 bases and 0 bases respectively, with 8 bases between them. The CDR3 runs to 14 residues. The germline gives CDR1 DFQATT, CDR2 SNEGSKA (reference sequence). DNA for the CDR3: TGCAGTGCTAGACCGGGGAATAGCAATCAGCCCCAGCATTTT. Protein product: CSARPGNSNQPQHF.

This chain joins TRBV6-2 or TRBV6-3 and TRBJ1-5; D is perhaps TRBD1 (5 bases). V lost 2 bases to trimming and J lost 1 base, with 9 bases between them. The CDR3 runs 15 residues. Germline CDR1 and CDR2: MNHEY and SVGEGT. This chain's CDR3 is CASSYGGVSNQPQHF. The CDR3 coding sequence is TGTGCCAGCAGTTACGGGGGGGTAAGCAATCAGCCCCAGCATTTT.

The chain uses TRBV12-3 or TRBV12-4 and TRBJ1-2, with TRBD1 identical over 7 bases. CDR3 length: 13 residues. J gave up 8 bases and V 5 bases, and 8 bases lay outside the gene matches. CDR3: CASSEYGQDGYTF. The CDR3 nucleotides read TGTGCCAGCAGTGAATATGGACAGGACGGCTACACCTTC.

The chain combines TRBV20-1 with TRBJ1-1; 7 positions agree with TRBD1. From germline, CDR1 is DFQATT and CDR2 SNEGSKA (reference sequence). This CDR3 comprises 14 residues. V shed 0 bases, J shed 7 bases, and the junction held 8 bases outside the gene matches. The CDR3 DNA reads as TGCAGTGCTAGAGATCGTGACAGGGCTCGTGAAGCTTTCTTT. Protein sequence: CSARDRDRAREAFF.

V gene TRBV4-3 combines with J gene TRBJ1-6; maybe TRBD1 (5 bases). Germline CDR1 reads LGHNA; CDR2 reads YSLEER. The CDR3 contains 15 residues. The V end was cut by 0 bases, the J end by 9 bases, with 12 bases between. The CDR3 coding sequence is TGCGCCAGCAGCCAAGATCCCCAGGGAAGTTCACCCCTCCACTTT. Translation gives CASSQDPQGSSPLHF.

CDR3 in amino acids: CSASKATNEKLFF. The CDR3 DNA reads as TGCAGTGCTAGTAAAGCAACTAATGAAAAACTGTTTTTT. The V call is TRBV20-1, the J call TRBJ1-4; D call uncertain. There are 13 residues in the CDR3. V was pared by 3 bases and J by 0 bases, with 5 bases between. Germline values: CDR1 DFQATT, CDR2 SNEGSKA (reference sequence).

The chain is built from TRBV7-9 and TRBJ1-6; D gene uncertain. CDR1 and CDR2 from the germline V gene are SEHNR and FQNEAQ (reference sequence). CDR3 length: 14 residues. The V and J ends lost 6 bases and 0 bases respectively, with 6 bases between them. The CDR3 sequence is CASSRSSYNSPLHF. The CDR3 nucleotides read TGTGCCAGCAGTCGAAGCTCCTATAATTCACCCCTCCACTTT.

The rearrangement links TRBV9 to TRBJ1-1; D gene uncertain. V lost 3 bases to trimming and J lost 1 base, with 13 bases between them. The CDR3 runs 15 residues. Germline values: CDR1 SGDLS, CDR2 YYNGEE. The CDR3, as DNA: TGTGCCAGCAGCGCCGGATTAGGTCGGAACACTGAAGCTTTCTTT. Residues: CASSAGLGRNTEAFF.

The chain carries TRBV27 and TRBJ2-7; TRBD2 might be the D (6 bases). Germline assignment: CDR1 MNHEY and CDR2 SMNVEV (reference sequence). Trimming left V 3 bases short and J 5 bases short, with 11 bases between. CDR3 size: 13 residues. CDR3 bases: TGTGCCAGCAGTTTGGTGGGACTCCACGAGCAGTACTTC. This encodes CASSLVGLHEQYF.